Presented here are 20 T cell receptor beta chains from one specimen sequenced in a study of shared clonotypes between healthy human individuals. CD8 cells classed as naive were CD45RO-negative and positively selected for CCR7, excluding terminally differentiated effector memory CD45RA+ cells. Only in-frame clones appear in the TCRdb table, and some are missing; sequencing was by immunoSEQ multiplex PCR. The sample consists of more than 500,000 clones, roughly 95% of them appearing once. The source material was naive CD8+ T cells sorted from blood. Receptors were obtained from a woman younger than 45 in good health.

V and J are TRBV28 and TRBJ1-5; D unclear. The CDR3 contains 14 residues. Germline CDR1 and CDR2: MDHEN and SYDVKM. The V and J ends lost 1 base and 4 bases respectively, with 8 bases between them. CDR3 coding DNA: TGTGCCAGCAGTTTATCTGGTCTTAATCAGCCCCAGCATTTT. Its protein is CASSLSGLNQPQHF.

The genes are TRBV29-1 and TRBJ2-5; D gene uncertain. The CDR3 covers 19 residues. CDR1 is SQVTM, CDR2 ANQGSEA, per germline. V shed 4 bases and J shed 5 bases, with 32 bases lying between them. CDR3 nucleotide sequence: TGCAGCGTTGGGCCCCTCGGGCCTGAATGGCTGGTCGGGCGGGAGACCCAGTACTTC. It codes for CSVGPLGPEWLVGRETQYF.

The chain uses TRBV28 and TRBJ2-1; TRBD1 aligns across 9 bases. The CDR3 covers 14 residues. After removal of 5 bases from V and 7 bases from J, the junction contained 6 bases not matched to a gene. Germline V gene lookup returns CDR1 MDHEN and CDR2 SYDVKM. DNA for the CDR3: TGTGCCAGCAGTCCTCGCGACAGGGGGAATGAGCAGTTCTTC. Amino acid sequence: CASSPRDRGNEQFF.

This clone occurred once. This CDR3 reads CASISSGRVDNEQFF. CDR3 bases: TGTGCCAGCATCAGTAGCGGGAGGGTAGACAATGAGCAGTTCTTC. The gene calls are TRBV27 and TRBJ2-1, with 11 bases aligning to TRBD2. V trimming: 7 bases; J trimming: 5 bases; junction bases outside the gene matches: 7. This CDR3 region has 15 residues. The V gene's germline CDR1 is MNHEY and CDR2 SMNVEV (reference sequence).

This chain links TRBV6-5 with TRBJ2-3, with 7 bases aligning to TRBD2. From germline, CDR1 is MNHEY and CDR2 SVGAGI. Losses at the gene ends were 5 bases for V and 3 bases for J; bases not matched to a gene: 2. The CDR3 runs 13 residues. The chain's CDR3 is CASSGGRTDTQYF. The DNA for the CDR3 is TGTGCCAGCAGTGGCGGGAGAACAGATACGCAGTATTTT.

The rearrangement joins TRBV29-1 to TRBJ2-3; no definite D call. The CDR3 runs 10 residues. The V end lost 4 bases, the J end lost 9 bases, and 8 bases lay between the germline ends. Germline lookup yields CDR1 SQVTM and CDR2 ANQGSEA. The CDR3 sequence is CSVVELTQYF. As DNA, the CDR3 is TGCAGCGTTGTGGAGCTCACGCAGTATTTT.

Here the CDR3 reads CASSIVLSGFSYEQYF. For the CDR3, the DNA is TGTGCCAGTAGTATAGTTCTGAGCGGTTTCTCCTACGAGCAGTACTTC. The chain couples TRBV19 to TRBJ2-7; D perhaps matches TRBD2 (5 bases). CDR1 LNHDA and CDR2 SQIVND come from the germline V gene (reference sequence). The V end was cut by 1 base, the J end by 0 bases, with 13 bases between. The CDR3 contains 16 residues.

This clone was recorded only once. The rearrangement uses TRBV28 and TRBJ2-2; D not resolved. Germline V CDR1 and CDR2: MDHEN, SYDVKM. The V end was cut by 6 bases, the J end by 1 base, with 12 bases between. This CDR3 has 15 amino acids. The CDR3, as DNA: TGTGCCAGCAGAATAGGATCTGTGAACACCGGGGAGCTGTTTTTT. Its translation is CASRIGSVNTGELFF.

The chain has TRBV2 and TRBJ2-7; D is undetermined. Between the trimmed V and J ends, which lost 0 bases and 3 bases, there was a span of 6 bases. CDR1 is SNHLY and CDR2 is FYNNEI in the germline V gene. The CDR3 covers 13 residues. The CDR3 coding sequence is TGTGCCAGCAGTGAAGCGGAAAGCTACGAGCAGTACTTC. It specifies CASSEAESYEQYF.

The genes are TRBV27 and TRBJ1-5, with a possible D match to TRBD1 (5 bases). V shed 3 bases and J shed 6 bases, with 12 bases lying between them. The CDR3 is made up of 14 amino acids. The V gene's germline CDR1 is MNHEY and CDR2 SMNVEV (reference sequence). CDR3 region: CASSFVGTGQPQHF. Written as DNA, the CDR3 is TGTGCCAGCAGTTTTGTCGGGACCGGTCAGCCCCAGCATTTT.

This chain uses TRBV19 with TRBJ1-1; D not certain. This CDR3 has 14 amino acids. Germline V CDR1 and CDR2: LNHDA, SQIVND (reference sequence). V lost 4 bases to trimming and J lost 5 bases, with 14 bases between them. The CDR3 is CASSTLGSVTEAFF. The CDR3 bases are TGTGCCAGTAGTACCCTGGGGAGTGTGACTGAAGCTTTCTTT.

In nucleotides, the CDR3 is TGCGCCAGCAGCCCCGAACACCGGTCAGGCGCCTACGAGCAGTACTTC. This encodes CASSPEHRSGAYEQYF. The genes are TRBV4-1 and TRBJ2-7, with no clear D. V was pared by 4 bases and J by 2 bases, with 18 bases between. The CDR3 is 16 amino acids. CDR1 and CDR2 from the germline V gene are MGHRA and YSYEKL.

With regard to this clone: One end of the junction fails to match germline, which may point to a read error. The chain links TRBV27 to TRBJ2-7; no clear D. Germline-derived CDR1 and CDR2 are MNHEY and SMNVEV (reference sequence). The CDR3 runs 11 residues. The CDR3 DNA reads as TGTGCCAGCAGTTCCTCCTTCGAGCAGTACTTC. Translation gives CASSSSFEQYF.

The rearrangement uses TRBV5-4 and TRBJ1-1; 9 bases are a match to TRBD1. Germline V CDR1 and CDR2: SGHNT, YYREEE (reference sequence). The V gene end was trimmed by 4 bases and the J gene end by 5 bases; junction bases not matched to a gene: 9. There are 15 residues in the CDR3. CDR3 in amino acids: CASSRDRAELTEAFF. CDR3 in DNA: TGTGCCAGCAGCCGGGACAGGGCCGAGTTGACTGAAGCTTTCTTT. Together with reference TRBV5-4 and TRBJ1-1, the CDR3 gives the full variable domain: ETGVTQSPTHLIKTRGQQVTLRCSSQSGHNTVSWYQQALGQGPQFIFQYYREEENGRGNFPPRFSGLQFPNYSSELNVNALELDDSALYLCASSRDRAELTEAFFGQGTRLTVV.

V is TRBV2 and J is TRBJ2-3; D call uncertain. CDR1 is SNHLY and CDR2 is FYNNEI in the germline V gene. The CDR3 totals 12 residues. The V and J ends lost 6 bases and 7 bases respectively, with 11 bases between them. CDR3 in DNA: TGTGCCAGCAGGGATCTAATTAATACGCAGTATTTT. This translates into CASRDLINTQYF.

The rearrangement links TRBV11-2 to TRBJ2-7, with D possibly TRBD1 on 5 matching bases. The CDR3 covers 14 residues. CDR1 and CDR2 (germline): SGHAT, FQNNGV. Trimming took 5 bases from V and 2 from J, leaving 13 bases between them. The CDR3 loop reads CASSPWQGTYEQYF. The CDR3 nucleotides are TGTGCCAGCAGCCCGTGGCAGGGTACCTACGAGCAGTACTTC.

The V and J genes are TRBV13 and TRBJ2-1; no definite D call. Trimming left V 5 bases short and J 7 bases short, with 18 bases between. The CDR3 is made up of 15 amino acids. Germline CDR1 PRHDT, CDR2 FYEKMQ (reference sequence). In DNA, the CDR3 is TGTGCCAGCAGCCCGTCCGAGGAAGCCGGGAATGAGCAGTTCTTC. Translated, it gives CASSPSEEAGNEQFF.

V gene TRBV5-4 combines with J gene TRBJ2-7; 9 bases are a match to TRBD1. Germline CDR1 reads SGHNT; CDR2 reads YYREEE (reference sequence). With V trimmed by 4 bases and J by 4 bases, 6 bases remained unmatched. The CDR3 has 14 residues. This CDR3 is CASSQETGGYEQYF. The CDR3 nucleotides read TGTGCCAGCAGCCAAGAGACAGGGGGTTACGAGCAGTACTTC.

This rearrangement joins TRBV10-3 to TRBJ2-7, with 9 positions matching TRBD1. The V gene end was trimmed by 3 bases and the J gene end by 2 bases; junction bases not matched to a gene: 8. The CDR3 is 16 residues long. Germline V lookup: CDR1 ENHRY, CDR2 SYGVKD. The CDR3 bases are TGTGCCATCAGTGACCCCCCGGACAGGGGAACCTACGAGCAGTACTTC. This sequence encodes CAISDPPDRGTYEQYF.

This clone has a handful of counts. This chain joins TRBV27 and TRBJ1-4; D gene uncertain. The V gene's germline CDR1 is MNHEY and CDR2 SMNVEV (reference sequence). V lost 4 bases, J lost 3 bases, and 12 bases lay in between. The CDR3 runs to 15 residues. Here the CDR3 DNA reads TGTGCCAGCAGTTCACCCGGGCCACCTAATGAAAAACTGTTTTTT. Residues: CASSSPGPPNEKLFF.